This TCR beta chain was recovered during a study of T cells after yellow fever vaccination. As for the study in general: Any fraction with a low cell number was prepared using SMART-Seq v4 Ultra Low Input.

About this clonotype itself: The junction differs from germline at one of its ends, possibly a read error.

CDR1 and CDR2 from the germline V gene are SGHKS and YYEKEE (reference sequence). There are 13 residues in the CDR3. TCRdb re-called the 5' RACE reads through MiXCR, storing one row per CDR3 protein. Among about 160,000 distinct CDR3 sequences listed, 6% to 7.5% were seen once. This TCR derives from a man younger than 35 who received the YFV17D yellow fever vaccine. Sample: CD4+ T cells sorted from PBMCs, taken around 5 days after the first yellow fever vaccination. V is TRBV5-5 and J is TRBJ2-2; D is uncertain. The CDR3 sequence is CAISLRFLWELFF. DNA of the CDR3: TGTGCCATCAGCTTACGGTTCCTCTGGGAGCTGTTTTTT.